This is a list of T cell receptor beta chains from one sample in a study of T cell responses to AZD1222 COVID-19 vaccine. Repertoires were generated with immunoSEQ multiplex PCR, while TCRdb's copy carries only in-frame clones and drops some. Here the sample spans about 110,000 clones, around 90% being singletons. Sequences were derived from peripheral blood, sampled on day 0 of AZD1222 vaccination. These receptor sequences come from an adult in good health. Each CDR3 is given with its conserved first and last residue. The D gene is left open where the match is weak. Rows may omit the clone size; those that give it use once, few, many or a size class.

cdr3_nt: TGTGCCAGCAGCAGAGGACTGCCGCCCGGATGGACCCAGTACTTC
cdr3_aa: CASSRGLPPGWTQYF
v_call: TRBV9
j_call: TRBJ2-5
clone_size: .
d_call: .

cdr3_nt: TGCGCCAGCAGCTTGGGCCACGAGGTGACCGGGGAGCTGTTTTTT
cdr3_aa: CASSLGHEVTGELFF
v_call: TRBV5-1
j_call: TRBJ2-2
clone_size: .
d_call: .

cdr3_nt: TGCGCCAGCACCTTCACTAGCGGGGGGAGGACAGATACGCAGTATTTT
cdr3_aa: CASTFTSGGRTDTQYF
v_call: TRBV5-1
j_call: TRBJ2-3
clone_size: .
d_call: TRBD2

cdr3_nt: TGTGCCAGCTCCCCGGGCGGACAGGCGGGAAACACCATATATTTT
cdr3_aa: CASSPGGQAGNTIYF
v_call: TRBV18
j_call: TRBJ1-3
clone_size: .
d_call: TRBD1

cdr3_nt: TGCGCCAGCAGTCAAATCTTGGGGAGGAGGGCTAATGAAAAACTGTTTTTT
cdr3_aa: CASSQILGRRANEKLFF
v_call: TRBV23-1
j_call: TRBJ1-4
clone_size: .
d_call: .

cdr3_nt: TGTGCCACCGCGGCCTACAATGAGCAGTTCTTC
cdr3_aa: CATAAYNEQFF
v_call: TRBV19
j_call: TRBJ2-1
clone_size: .
d_call: .

cdr3_nt: TGTGCCAGCAGTTGGGCCTCGTGGGTAAGCAATCAGCCCCAGCATTTT
cdr3_aa: CASSWASWVSNQPQHF
v_call: TRBV6-2/TRBV6-3
j_call: TRBJ1-5
clone_size: .
d_call: .

cdr3_nt: TGTGCCAGCAGCCTCTTTACAGGGGGGCAGAACACTGAAGCTTTCTTT
cdr3_aa: CASSLFTGGQNTEAFF
v_call: TRBV2
j_call: TRBJ1-1
clone_size: .
d_call: TRBD1

cdr3_nt: TGTGCCAGCAGTTTAAGTGGCGGGCGGGCGAATGAGCAGTTCTTC
cdr3_aa: CASSLSGGRANEQFF
v_call: TRBV28
j_call: TRBJ2-1
clone_size: .
d_call: .

cdr3_nt: TGTGCCAGCAGCGCAAATTACCAAGAGACCCAGTACTTC
cdr3_aa: CASSANYQETQYF
v_call: TRBV7-2
j_call: TRBJ2-5
clone_size: few
d_call: .

cdr3_nt: TGTGCCAGCAGTCCAAGGACTAGCGGGAACACAGATACGCAGTATTTT
cdr3_aa: CASSPRTSGNTDTQYF
v_call: TRBV28
j_call: TRBJ2-3
clone_size: .
d_call: TRBD2

cdr3_nt: TGTGCCAGCAGCCAGAGGACAGGGTTCATATCCCGAGAGACCCAGTACTTC
cdr3_aa: CASSQRTGFISRETQYF
v_call: TRBV3-1/TRBV3-2
j_call: TRBJ2-5
clone_size: few
d_call: TRBD1

cdr3_nt: TGTGCCAGCAGCTTAAACAGGGGGTACGAGCAGTACTTC
cdr3_aa: CASSLNRGYEQYF
v_call: TRBV7-6
j_call: TRBJ2-7
clone_size: few
d_call: TRBD1

cdr3_nt: TGTGCTAGCAGCTTAGGACTAGCGGGAATCGATGAGCAGTTCTTC
cdr3_aa: CASSLGLAGIDEQFF
v_call: TRBV7-7
j_call: TRBJ2-1
clone_size: .
d_call: TRBD2

cdr3_nt: TGCGCCAGCAGCCCCCGTTCGGGTGGCGATACGCAGTATTTT
cdr3_aa: CASSPRSGGDTQYF
v_call: TRBV5-1
j_call: TRBJ2-3
clone_size: .
d_call: .

cdr3_nt: TGTGCCAGCAGCTTATGGGGGGTTAATTCACCCCTCCACTTT
cdr3_aa: CASSLWGVNSPLHF
v_call: TRBV7-3
j_call: TRBJ1-6
clone_size: .
d_call: .

cdr3_nt: TGTGCCAGCAGTTTTGTTGCGGGGGGCAATCAGCCCCAGCATTTT
cdr3_aa: CASSFVAGGNQPQHF
v_call: TRBV28
j_call: TRBJ1-5
clone_size: .
d_call: .

cdr3_nt: TGTGCCAGCTCACCGGGAGCCTACGAGCAGTACTTC
cdr3_aa: CASSPGAYEQYF
v_call: TRBV18
j_call: TRBJ2-7
clone_size: once
d_call: .

cdr3_nt: TGTGCCAGCACCCCCAGGGGGGACAGGGCGAAGGACTTC
cdr3_aa: CASTPRGDRAKDF
v_call: TRBV6-5
j_call: TRBJ2-7
clone_size: once
d_call: TRBD1

cdr3_nt: TGTGCCAGCAGCTTAGGGGCCAGCGGGAGCTCCTACAATGAGCAGTTCTTC
cdr3_aa: CASSLGASGSSYNEQFF
v_call: TRBV11-2
j_call: TRBJ2-1
clone_size: .
d_call: TRBD2

cdr3_nt: TGTGCCAGCAGCCAGAATAGCAATCAGCCCCAGCATTTT
cdr3_aa: CASSQNSNQPQHF
v_call: TRBV6-2/TRBV6-3
j_call: TRBJ1-5
clone_size: .
d_call: .

cdr3_nt: TGTGCCAGCAGCTTAGATTCAGGTTCTGGAAACACCATATATTTT
cdr3_aa: CASSLDSGSGNTIYF
v_call: TRBV7-2
j_call: TRBJ1-3
clone_size: once
d_call: .

cdr3_nt: TGTGCCAGCAGCACCCTGGGACAGGGGGCGTTCTCTGGGGCCAACGTCCTGACTTTC
cdr3_aa: CASSTLGQGAFSGANVLTF
v_call: TRBV9
j_call: TRBJ2-6
clone_size: .
d_call: TRBD1

cdr3_nt: TGTGCCAGCAGACAGGGGGCGGAAGAGACCCAGTACTTC
cdr3_aa: CASRQGAEETQYF
v_call: TRBV6-5
j_call: TRBJ2-5
clone_size: .
d_call: TRBD1

cdr3_nt: TGTGCCAGCAGCTTAGAGGTGTTCGGGACAGGGCTTAGGGATACGCAGTATTTT
cdr3_aa: CASSLEVFGTGLRDTQYF
v_call: TRBV7-8
j_call: TRBJ2-3
clone_size: .
d_call: TRBD1

cdr3_nt: TGTGCCAGCAGTTCGCCCCGACAGCCGGTCGACAATGAGCAGTTCTTC
cdr3_aa: CASSSPRQPVDNEQFF
v_call: TRBV28
j_call: TRBJ2-1
clone_size: .
d_call: .

cdr3_nt: TGTGCCAGTAGTATCGGGGCAGGTCCTTTCCCTTACGAGCAGTACTTC
cdr3_aa: CASSIGAGPFPYEQYF
v_call: TRBV19
j_call: TRBJ2-7
clone_size: .
d_call: .

cdr3_nt: TGCAGCGTTGAGGTCAGGAACTATGGCTACACCTTC
cdr3_aa: CSVEVRNYGYTF
v_call: TRBV29-1
j_call: TRBJ1-2
clone_size: .
d_call: .

cdr3_nt: TGTGCCTGGAGTGTAGGCGAAAGGCCTAATCAGCCCCAGCATTTT
cdr3_aa: CAWSVGERPNQPQHF
v_call: TRBV30
j_call: TRBJ1-5
clone_size: .
d_call: .

cdr3_nt: TGTGCCAGCAGCGGTGGACTAGCGGGAGAGAAAGAGACCCAGTACTTC
cdr3_aa: CASSGGLAGEKETQYF
v_call: TRBV2
j_call: TRBJ2-5
clone_size: .
d_call: TRBD2

cdr3_nt: TGTGCCAGTAGGCGGGACTCCCGAAGCAATCAGCCCCAGCATTTT
cdr3_aa: CASRRDSRSNQPQHF
v_call: TRBV19
j_call: TRBJ1-5
clone_size: .
d_call: .

cdr3_nt: TGTGCCAGCAGTCCGGGACAGAACTATGGCTACACCTTC
cdr3_aa: CASSPGQNYGYTF
v_call: TRBV5-6
j_call: TRBJ1-2
clone_size: .
d_call: TRBD1

cdr3_nt: TGTGCCAGCAGCTTCTACATCAACACTGAAGCTTTCTTT
cdr3_aa: CASSFYINTEAFF
v_call: TRBV11-1
j_call: TRBJ1-1
clone_size: .
d_call: .

cdr3_nt: TGTGCCAGCCAGGTCTCCTATAATTCACCCCTCCACTTT
cdr3_aa: CASQVSYNSPLHF
v_call: TRBV12-3/TRBV12-4
j_call: TRBJ1-6
clone_size: .
d_call: .

cdr3_nt: TGTGCCAGCAGTTATCCACAGGTCACTAACTATGGCTACACCTTC
cdr3_aa: CASSYPQVTNYGYTF
v_call: TRBV6-6
j_call: TRBJ1-2
clone_size: .
d_call: .

cdr3_nt: TGTGCCATCCACGGAGGGGGACACTATGGCTACACCTTC
cdr3_aa: CAIHGGGHYGYTF
v_call: TRBV24-1
j_call: TRBJ1-2
clone_size: once
d_call: .

cdr3_nt: TGTGCCAGCAGCGTCTTCGGGGAGCTGTTTTTT
cdr3_aa: CASSVFGELFF
v_call: TRBV6-2/TRBV6-3
j_call: TRBJ2-2
clone_size: .
d_call: .

cdr3_nt: TGCGCCAGCAGCACCGCCGGACAGGGCATTTTGATCAATGAGCAGTTCTTC
cdr3_aa: CASSTAGQGILINEQFF
v_call: TRBV5-1
j_call: TRBJ2-1
clone_size: once
d_call: TRBD1

cdr3_nt: TGCAGCGTTGAACCGCCAGGGGGCTTAAACGAGCAGTACTTC
cdr3_aa: CSVEPPGGLNEQYF
v_call: TRBV29-1
j_call: TRBJ2-7
clone_size: .
d_call: TRBD1

cdr3_nt: TGTGCCAGCAGCCCCTCCGTCGGACAGGGGGTTAGTGGCTACACCTTC
cdr3_aa: CASSPSVGQGVSGYTF
v_call: TRBV7-2
j_call: TRBJ1-2
clone_size: .
d_call: TRBD1

cdr3_nt: TGTGCCAGCAGCAGGAGGGTAACTAATGAAAAACTGTTTTTT
cdr3_aa: CASSRRVTNEKLFF
v_call: TRBV3-1/TRBV3-2
j_call: TRBJ1-4
clone_size: .
d_call: .

cdr3_nt: TGTGCCAGCAGTCCCGCCGGGACTAGCGGGCGGGTTGAGCAGTTCTTC
cdr3_aa: CASSPAGTSGRVEQFF
v_call: TRBV28
j_call: TRBJ2-1
clone_size: .
d_call: TRBD2

cdr3_nt: TGTGCTAGTACCCCCCTGGGTTGTGAAAAACTGTTTTTT
cdr3_aa: CASTPLGCEKLFF
v_call: TRBV12-5
j_call: TRBJ1-4
clone_size: .
d_call: .

cdr3_nt: TGTGCCAGCAGCTTAGGGTTCGTTGGTACGCAGTATTTT
cdr3_aa: CASSLGFVGTQYF
v_call: TRBV11-1
j_call: TRBJ2-3
clone_size: .
d_call: .

cdr3_nt: TGTGCCAGCAGTTTGCGGAACACTGAAGCTTTCTTT
cdr3_aa: CASSLRNTEAFF
v_call: TRBV12-3/TRBV12-4
j_call: TRBJ1-1
clone_size: .
d_call: .

cdr3_nt: TGTGCCATCAGTGCGAAGACAGGGGGGAACACTGAAGCTTTCTTT
cdr3_aa: CAISAKTGGNTEAFF
v_call: TRBV10-3
j_call: TRBJ1-1
clone_size: .
d_call: TRBD1

cdr3_nt: TGTGCCAGCAGCTTATCAGGGAAATTCACAGATACGCAGTATTTT
cdr3_aa: CASSLSGKFTDTQYF
v_call: TRBV11-3
j_call: TRBJ2-3
clone_size: .
d_call: .

cdr3_nt: TGTGCCAGTAGTATAGATCCGGGGGAAGTCACCTTC
cdr3_aa: CASSIDPGEVTF
v_call: TRBV19
j_call: TRBJ1-2
clone_size: .
d_call: .

cdr3_nt: TGTGCCAGCAGTCCCCTAAGGGGAGGGACCCACGAGCAGTACTTC
cdr3_aa: CASSPLRGGTHEQYF
v_call: TRBV27
j_call: TRBJ2-7
clone_size: .
d_call: TRBD2